Presented here are 18 T cell receptor beta chains from one specimen sequenced in a study of T cell repertoires in cytomegalovirus infection. Each CDR3 protein is one row after TCRdb ran MiXCR on the reads. This repertoire shows about 480,000 distinct CDR3 sequences, 25% to 35% found once; its top ten account for roughly 15%. Antigens of these TCRs are unknown. Specimen: cultured PBMCs, collected from culture after CMV antigen stimulation. The receptors stem from a human donor in good health (CMV status not recorded). Some clones in this sample may be carry-over from other donors' samples.

The genes are TRBV19 and TRBJ2-3, with a tentative D call TRBD1 (5 bases). The CDR3 is 15 amino acids. Germline loops: CDR1 LNHDA, CDR2 SQIVND (reference sequence). V was pared by 3 bases and J by 4 bases, with 14 bases between. The chain's CDR3 is CASSMIQQGADTQYF. Here the CDR3 DNA reads TGTGCCAGTAGTATGATTCAGCAGGGCGCAGATACGCAGTATTTT.

V usage is TRBV5-5 and J usage is TRBJ2-4, with 15 bases matching TRBD2. This CDR3 is 20 amino acids long. CDR1 SGHKS and CDR2 YYEKEE come from the germline V gene (reference sequence). V shed 3 bases and J 1 base; nucleotides not matched to a gene: 11. CDR3 amino acids: CASSYPWTSGRGPAKNIQYF. In DNA form, the CDR3 reads TGTGCCAGCAGCTACCCCTGGACTAGCGGGAGGGGGCCGGCCAAAAACATTCAGTACTTC. Full variable domain (remainder filled in from reference TRBV5-5 and TRBJ2-4): DAGVTQSPTHLIKTRGQQVTLRCSPISGHKSVSWYQQVLGQGPQFIFQYYEKEERGRGNFPDRFSARQFPNYSSELNVNALLLGDSALYLCASSYPWTSGRGPAKNIQYFGAGTRLSVL.

The V gene is TRBV27, the J gene TRBJ1-2, with 9 positions matching TRBD1. Looked up from germline, CDR1 is MNHEY and CDR2 is SMNVEV (reference sequence). This CDR3 is built from 15 residues. The V segment lost 6 bases and the J segment 3 bases; nucleotides outside the gene matches: 8. The CDR3 region has the DNA TGTGCCAGCAGGGCTACAGGGGGCTGGGACTATGGCTACACCTTC. It codes for CASRATGGWDYGYTF.

This chain connects TRBV15 to TRBJ2-2; TRBD1 might be the D (6 bases). Trimming removed 4 bases at V and 6 bases at J, with 18 bases between. Germline assignment: CDR1 LNHNV and CDR2 YYDKDF (reference sequence). This CDR3 spans 16 amino acids. CDR3 loop: CATSKQTGSYPGELFF. In DNA, the CDR3 is TGTGCCACCAGCAAACAGACAGGTTCTTATCCCGGGGAGCTGTTTTTT.

In this sample, this clonotype turned up a few times. The chain links TRBV6-5 to TRBJ2-7; 7 bases map to TRBD1. J was trimmed by 0 bases and V by 5 bases; bases with no gene match: 7. The CDR3 sequence is 15 residues long. Germline V gene sequence: CDR1 MNHEY, CDR2 SVGAGI. As DNA, the CDR3 is TGTGCCAGCAGTCGTGGACAGGTGGGCTCCTACGAGCAGTACGTC. Amino acids: CASSRGQVGSYEQYV.

This chain joins TRBV5-4 and TRBJ1-3; 8 bases fit TRBD1. V shed 4 bases and J 0 bases; nucleotides not matched to a gene: 3. Germline assignment: CDR1 SGHNT and CDR2 YYREEE (reference sequence). This CDR3 has 15 amino acids. The CDR3 nucleotides read TGTGCCAGCAGCGTGGACAGGGACTCTGGAAACACCATATATTTT. It translates to CASSVDRDSGNTIYF. Complete variable domain (other parts from reference TRBV5-4 and TRBJ1-3): ETGVTQSPTHLIKTRGQQVTLRCSSQSGHNTVSWYQQALGQGPQFIFQYYREEENGRGNFPPRFSGLQFPNYSSELNVNALELDDSALYLCASSVDRDSGNTIYFGEGSWLTVV.

The V gene is TRBV5-1, the J gene TRBJ2-1; no definite D call. The germline CDR1 and CDR2 sequences are SGHRS and YFSETQ. The CDR3 contains 11 residues. V was trimmed by 2 bases and J by 10 bases, leaving 7 bases between them. The CDR3 reads CASSFSREQFF. The CDR3 coding sequence is TGCGCCAGCAGCTTTAGCCGGGAGCAGTTCTTC.

V and J are TRBV5-4 and TRBJ1-2; 9 nucleotides match TRBD1. This CDR3 spans 14 amino acids. Germline values: CDR1 SGHNT, CDR2 YYREEE (reference sequence). V was clipped by 1 base and J by 5 bases; unmatched bases: 3. CDR3 DNA sequence: TGTGCCAGCAGCTTGTTACAGGGGGCGTATGGCTACACCTTC. Amino acids: CASSLLQGAYGYTF.

This clonotype was picked up many times. This rearrangement joins TRBV7-2 to TRBJ1-1, with TRBD1 identical over 10 bases. V trimming: 5 bases; J trimming: 4 bases; junction bases outside the gene matches: 7. From germline, CDR1 is SGHTA and CDR2 FQGNSA. The CDR3 is 15 residues long. CDR3 sequence (DNA): TGTGCCAGCAGCGCCCAGGGACAGGGGTTCACTGAAGCTTTCTTT. Protein: CASSAQGQGFTEAFF.

V and J are TRBV19 and TRBJ1-3, with TRBD1 matching 7 bases. With 4 bases clipped from V and 2 bases from J, the junction kept 8 bases outside the gene matches. This CDR3 has 16 residues. Germline assignment: CDR1 LNHDA and CDR2 SQIVND (reference sequence). The CDR3 DNA is TGTGCCAGTAGTACAGGGCCCGGGACAGCTGGAAACACCATATATTTT. Translation: CASSTGPGTAGNTIYF.

This clonotype showed up just a few times. The rearrangement uses TRBV6-5 and TRBJ1-2; D unresolved. The germline CDR1 and CDR2 sequences are MNHEY and SVGAGI. V was pared by 0 bases and J by 2 bases, with 7 bases between. The CDR3 consists of 14 residues. The CDR3 coding sequence is TGTGCCAGCAGTTACTCCGCAGTCAACTATGGCTACACCTTC. Translating it yields CASSYSAVNYGYTF.

The chain uses TRBV11-1 and TRBJ1-1, with a possible D match to TRBD1 (6 bases). Germline V gene data show CDR1 as SGHAT and CDR2 as FQDESV (reference sequence). The CDR3 length is 14 residues. V lost 6 bases, J lost 7 bases, and 18 bases lay in between. In DNA, the CDR3 is TGTGCCAGCAGTCCAACCACGACAGGAGTTGAAGCTTTCTTT. This translates into CASSPTTTGVEAFF.

V and J are TRBV12-3 or TRBV12-4 and TRBJ2-1; D gene ambiguous. The CDR3 covers 15 residues. The V gene lost 1 base and the J gene lost 5 bases, with 12 bases spanning the gap. Written as DNA, the CDR3 is TGTGCCAGCAGTTTAGAAGGGAAAGGAAACAATGAGCAGTTCTTC. Encoded protein: CASSLEGKGNNEQFF.

This clonotype appeared a few times. The CDR3 bases are TGTGCCAGCGTCCCACCGGGACAGGCCGCCCTCACTGAAGCTTTCTTT. This translates into CASVPPGQAALTEAFF. This chain links TRBV7-2 with TRBJ1-1; TRBD1 matches 8 bases. Germline values: CDR1 SGHTA, CDR2 FQGNSA. The CDR3 runs 16 residues. After removal of 8 bases from V and 4 bases from J, the junction contained 15 bases not matched to a gene.

This clonotype has more than one count but fewer than ten. V gene TRBV11-2 combines with J gene TRBJ2-1; 7 nucleotides agree with TRBD2. The germline gives CDR1 SGHAT, CDR2 FQNNGV. The J segment lost 5 bases and the V segment lost 1 base, leaving 11 bases of the junction unmatched. The CDR3 contains 17 residues. The chain's CDR3 is CASSLGAGALSDNEQFF. CDR3 DNA: TGTGCCAGCAGCTTAGGGGCGGGAGCCCTATCGGACAATGAGCAGTTCTTC.

This clonotype has more than one count but fewer than ten. V and J are TRBV7-2 and TRBJ2-3; D possibly uses TRBD1 or TRBD2 (5 bases each). This CDR3 is 15 amino acids long. The V end lost 0 bases, the J end lost 5 bases, and 12 bases lay between the germline ends. Germline values: CDR1 SGHTA, CDR2 FQGNSA. The CDR3 here is CASSLAGTGRDTQYF. The CDR3 bases are TGTGCCAGCAGCTTAGCGGGGACGGGGAGAGATACGCAGTATTTT. Full variable domain (outside the CDR3, taken from reference TRBV7-2 and TRBJ2-3): GAGVSQSPSNKVTEKGKDVELRCDPISGHTALYWYRQSLGQGLEFLIYFQGNSAPDKSGLPSDRFSAERTGGSVSTLTIQRTQQEDSAVYLCASSLAGTGRDTQYFGPGTRLTVL.

The genes are TRBV5-5 and TRBJ2-7; D gene ambiguous. The CDR3 runs 11 residues. Germline V gene sequence: CDR1 SGHKS, CDR2 YYEKEE (reference sequence). Trimming stripped 7 bases from V and 3 bases from J, with 8 bases between. DNA for the CDR3: TGTGCCAGCCCTGGAAGCTACGAGCAGTACGTC. This translates into CASPGSYEQYV.

This clonotype has at least ten counts. The chain uses TRBV7-8 and TRBJ2-4; D ambiguous. Trimming cost V 0 bases and J 1 base, with 7 bases left between them. This CDR3 comprises 15 residues. CDR1 and CDR2 (germline): SGHVS, FQNEAQ. In DNA, the CDR3 is TGTGCCAGCAGCTTAGCCCGCTGGGCCAAAAACATTCAGTACTTC. Translated: CASSLARWAKNIQYF.